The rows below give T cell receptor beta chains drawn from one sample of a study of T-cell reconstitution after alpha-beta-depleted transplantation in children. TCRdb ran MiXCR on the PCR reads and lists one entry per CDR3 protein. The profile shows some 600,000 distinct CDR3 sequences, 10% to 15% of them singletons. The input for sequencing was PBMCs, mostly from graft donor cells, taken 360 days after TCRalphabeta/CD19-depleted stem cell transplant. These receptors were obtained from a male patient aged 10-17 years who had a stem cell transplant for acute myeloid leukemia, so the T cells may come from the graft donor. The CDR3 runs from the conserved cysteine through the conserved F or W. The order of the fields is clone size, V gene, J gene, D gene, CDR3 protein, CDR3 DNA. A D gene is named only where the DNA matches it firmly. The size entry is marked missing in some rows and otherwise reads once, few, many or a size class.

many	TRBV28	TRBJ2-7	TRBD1	CASSLLPGQVSYEQYF	TGTGCCAGCAGTTTGCTACCGGGACAGGTCTCCTACGAGCAGTACTTC
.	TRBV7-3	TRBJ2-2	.	CASSHSNRASKTGELFF	TGTGCCAGCAGCCATTCAAACAGGGCCTCGAAGACCGGGGAGCTGTTTTTT
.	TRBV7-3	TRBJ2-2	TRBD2	CASSSMASGRRTGELFF	TGTGCCAGCAGCTCGATGGCTAGCGGGAGAAGAACCGGGGAGCTGTTTTTT
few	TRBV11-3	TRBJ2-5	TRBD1	CASSPRTGSPGETQYF	TGTGCCAGCAGCCCTCGGACAGGGAGTCCGGGGGAGACCCAGTACTTC
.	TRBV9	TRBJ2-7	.	CASSVQPAPYEQYF	TGTGCCAGCAGCGTACAACCGGCCCCCTACGAGCAGTACTTC
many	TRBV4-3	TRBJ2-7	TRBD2	CASSQDTVLAGGYEQYF	TGCGCCAGCAGCCAAGATACTGTCCTAGCGGGAGGCTACGAGCAGTACTTC
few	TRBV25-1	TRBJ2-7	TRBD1	CASALYGTGGSEQYF	TGTGCCAGCGCTCTCTACGGGACAGGGGGTTCCGAGCAGTACTTC
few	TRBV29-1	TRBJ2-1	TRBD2	CSTPDRLAPYNEQFF	TGCAGCACCCCCGACCGACTAGCGCCTTACAATGAGCAGTTCTTC
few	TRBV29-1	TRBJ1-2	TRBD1	CSVVGQLNYGYTF	TGCAGCGTTGTGGGACAGCTTAACTATGGCTACACCTTC
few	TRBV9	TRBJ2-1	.	CASSVGLGGRALNEQFF	TGTGCCAGCAGCGTAGGGCTAGGGGGGAGGGCCCTCAATGAGCAGTTCTTC
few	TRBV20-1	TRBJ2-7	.	CSLYRPYPDEQYF	TGCAGTCTCTACAGGCCCTACCCCGACGAGCAGTACTTC
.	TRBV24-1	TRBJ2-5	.	CATRTSVGHTIVLYQETQYF	TGTGCCACTCGAACGTCCGTCGGACATACTATAGTCTTGTACCAAGAGACCCAGTACTTC
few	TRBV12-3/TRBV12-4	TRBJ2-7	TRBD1	CASSSAGTGGNEQYF	TGTGCCAGCAGTTCGGCCGGGACAGGGGGCAACGAGCAGTACTTC
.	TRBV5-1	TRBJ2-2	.	CASSLKGELFF	TGCGCCAGCAGCTTGAAGGGGGAGCTGTTTTTT
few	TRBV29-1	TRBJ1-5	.	CSVGLGNQPQHF	TGCAGCGTTGGCCTAGGGAATCAGCCCCAGCATTTT
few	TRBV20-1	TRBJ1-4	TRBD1	CSALRQGAHEKLFF	TGCAGTGCCCTTCGACAGGGGGCGCATGAAAAACTGTTTTTT
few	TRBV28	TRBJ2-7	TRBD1	CASRRDSQREYF	TGTGCCAGCAGAAGGGACAGCCAACGGGAGTACTTC
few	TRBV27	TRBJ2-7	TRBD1	CASSLSLQGAYEQYF	TGTGCCAGCAGTTTATCCCTTCAGGGGGCCTACGAGCAGTACTTC
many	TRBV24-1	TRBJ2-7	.	CATSDPTGSYEQYF	TGTGCCACCAGTGATCCGACGGGCTCCTACGAGCAGTACTTC